This T cell receptor (beta chain) stems from a study of cytomegalovirus exposure and HLA in healthy donors. Study-wide results and limits: Previous analysis showed most TCR beta V segments were productive about 90% or about 30% of the time. Prediction of most subjects' HLA-A and HLA-B alleles by TCR beta sequences was reportedly accurate. Several of the most significant clusters were apparently associated with common viral pathogens in a later analysis.

The CDR3 is 15 residues long. 60 Vbeta and 13 Jbeta primers were used in PCR. Clones were sequenced by immunoSEQ multiplex PCR, and TCRdb holds only the in-frame ones, with some missing. The sample includes over 150,000 clones, roughly 71% of them seen just once. This clone appeared once. What it binds is not known. The clonotype was recovered from a male donor in good health and CMV-seropositive. The V and J genes are TRBV1 and TRBJ1-1. TRBV1 is marked as a pseudogene. Sequencing was performed on PBMCs. The CDR3 protein is CTSSQPVDRGGEAFF. In DNA form, the CDR3 reads TGCACCAGCAGCCAACCTGTTGACCGGGGTGGAGAAGCTTTCTTT.